One and the same sample provided the 5 T cell receptor beta chains below, sequenced in a study of blood T cell repertoires in COVID-19. Here immunoSEQ multiplex PCR was the method, and the copy in TCRdb shows in-frame clones only, minus some. The sample has about 220,000 clones, roughly four fifths seen once. Source material: PBMCs or T cells enriched from blood (not recorded which). These TCRs come from a woman in her 40s with acute COVID-19.

The sample holds many counts of this clone. The CDR3 DNA reads TGTGCCAGCGGAGGAGCCTACTCGTACGAGCAGTACTTC. This gives the protein CASGGAYSYEQYF. V usage is TRBV7-9 and J usage is TRBJ2-7; maybe TRBD2 (5 bases). CDR1 and CDR2 from the germline V gene are SEHNR and FQNEAQ (reference sequence). The length of the CDR3 is 13 residues. The V gene lost 8 bases and the J gene lost 4 bases, with 15 bases spanning the gap.

The table lists this clone with a count of one. V gene TRBV11-2 combines with J gene TRBJ1-2; D call uncertain. Trimming took off 3 bases at V and 2 bases at J, with 10 bases between the two ends. The CDR3 is made up of 14 amino acids. Germline CDR1 SGHAT, CDR2 FQNNGV. CDR3 DNA: TGTGCCAGCAGCTTTGAAGCCGGGAACTATGGCTACACCTTC. This sequence encodes CASSFEAGNYGYTF.

This chain connects TRBV7-9 to TRBJ1-5; D perhaps matches TRBD1 (5 bases). There are 16 residues in the CDR3. Germline loops: CDR1 SEHNR, CDR2 FQNEAQ (reference sequence). Trimming took off 4 bases at V and 0 bases at J, with 13 bases between the two ends. CDR3 coding DNA: TGTGCCAGCAGCTCCGGGGGAGGGCATAGCAATCAGCCCCAGCATTTT. Protein product: CASSSGGGHSNQPQHF.

This rearrangement joins TRBV5-6 to TRBJ2-7, with 8 positions matching TRBD1. Losses at the gene ends were 4 bases for V and 2 bases for J; bases not matched to a gene: 2. CDR1 is SGHDT, CDR2 YYEEEE, per germline. The CDR3 runs 13 residues. CDR3 loop: CASSVGQAYEQYF. In DNA, the CDR3 is TGTGCCAGCAGCGTGGGACAGGCCTACGAGCAGTACTTC.

This chain connects TRBV18 to TRBJ1-5, with D possibly matching TRBD1 (5 bases). V lost 3 bases and J lost 2, with 14 bases in between. Germline V gene data show CDR1 as KGHSH and CDR2 as LQKENI. The length of the CDR3 is 16 residues. The CDR3 is CASSPRTSLGNQPQHF. Written as DNA, the CDR3 is TGTGCCAGCTCACCTCGGACATCCCTTGGCAATCAGCCCCAGCATTTT.